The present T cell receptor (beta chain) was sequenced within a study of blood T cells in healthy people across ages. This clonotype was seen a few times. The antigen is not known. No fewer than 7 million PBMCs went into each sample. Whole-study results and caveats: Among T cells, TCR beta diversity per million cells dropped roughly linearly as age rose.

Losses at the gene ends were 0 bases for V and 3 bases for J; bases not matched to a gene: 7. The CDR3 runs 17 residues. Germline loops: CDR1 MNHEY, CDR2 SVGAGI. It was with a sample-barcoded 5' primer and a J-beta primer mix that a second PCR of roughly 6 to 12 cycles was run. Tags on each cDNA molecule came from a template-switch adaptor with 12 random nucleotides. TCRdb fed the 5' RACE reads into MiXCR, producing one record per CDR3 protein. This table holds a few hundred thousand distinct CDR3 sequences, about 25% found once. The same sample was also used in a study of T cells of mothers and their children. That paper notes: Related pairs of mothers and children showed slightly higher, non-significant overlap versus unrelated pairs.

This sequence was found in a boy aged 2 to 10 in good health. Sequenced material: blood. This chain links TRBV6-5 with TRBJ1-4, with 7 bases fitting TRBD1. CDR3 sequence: CASSYSGTVGANEKLFF. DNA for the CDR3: TGTGCCAGCAGTTACTCGGGGACAGTTGGGGCTAATGAAAAACTGTTTTTT.